Sequencing of this T cell receptor (beta chain) was carried out in a study of identical twins. Study-wide points: In monozygotic twins, models underestimated the sharing of out-of-frame TCR alpha. Carriage of fewer insertions was seen in abundant cord blood beta clonotypes, whereas memory repertoires showed none. Donors were not followed over many years; analysis was cross-sectional.

Trimming stripped 3 bases from V and 1 base from J, with 12 bases between. The CDR3 contains 15 residues. Looked up from germline, CDR1 is MNHNS and CDR2 is SASEGT. As to this clonotype: As yet, its antigen is unknown.

A template switching step contributed a universal primer site, while unique molecular identifiers were present in the cDNA. TCRdb fed the 5' RACE reads into MiXCR, producing one record per CDR3 protein. The profile shows about 530,000 distinct CDR3 sequences, approximately 20% of them singletons. These data are also associated with another study on yellow fever vaccine responses in identical twins.

Sequencing was carried out using CD4+ T cells sorted from blood. This chain connects TRBV6-1 to TRBJ1-1; no definite D call. The origin of this receptor is a woman aged 18-30 years in good health. The CDR3 here is CASSEQAVGNTEAFF. The CDR3 bases are TGTGCCAGCAGTGAGCAGGCGGTCGGGAACACTGAAGCTTTCTTT.